The 5 T cell receptor beta chains below all came from one sample that was sequenced in a study of graft-versus-host responses after intestinal transplantation. Profiling relied on immunoSEQ multiplex PCR, and the TCRdb table lists in-frame clones only, not all of them. Among 50,000 or so clones listed, roughly 89% were seen once. This specimen consisted of PBMCs, obtained roughly 120 days after intestinal transplantation. The source of these receptors is a human patient who received an intestinal transplant, so some T cells may come from the graft donor.

V is TRBV7-8 and J is TRBJ2-2; 13 bases agree with TRBD2. The V gene end was trimmed by 5 bases and the J gene end by 5 bases; junction bases not matched to a gene: 5. The CDR3 length is 16 residues. Germline V CDR1 and CDR2: SGHVS, FQNEAQ. The CDR3 loop reads CASSRTSGSRTGELFF. As DNA, the CDR3 is TGTGCCAGCAGCCGGACTAGCGGGAGTCGGACCGGGGAGCTGTTTTTT. The full variable domain, completed using reference TRBV7-8 and TRBJ2-2, is GAGVSQSPRYKVAKRGQDVALRCDPISGHVSLFWYQQALGQGPEFLTYFQNEAQLDKSGLPSDRFFAERPEGSVSTLKIQRTQQEDSAVYLCASSRTSGSRTGELFFGEGSRLTVL.

The chain uses TRBV5-4 and TRBJ1-4; no firm D call. Germline CDR1 is SGHNT and CDR2 is YYREEE (reference sequence). Trimming removed 1 base from V and 4 bases from J, with 8 bases in between. CDR3 length: 14 amino acids. The CDR3 is CASSLSSLNEKLFF. The CDR3 DNA reads TGTGCCAGCAGCTTGTCCAGCCTTAATGAAAAACTGTTTTTT.

The V and J genes are TRBV5-8 and TRBJ2-7; D remains ambiguous. Germline values: CDR1 SGHTS, CDR2 YDEGEE. V lost 3 bases and J lost 6, with 7 bases in between. The CDR3 covers 11 residues. CDR3 coding DNA: TGTGCCAGCAGCTGGGCGCGCGAGCAGTACTTC. Encoded protein: CASSWAREQYF. The variable domain in full, with the rest retrieved from reference TRBV5-8 and TRBJ2-7, is EAGVTQSPTHLIKTRGQQATLRCSPISGHTSVYWYQQALGLGLQFLLWYDEGEERNRGNFPPRFSGRQFPNYSSELNVNALELEDSALYLCASSWAREQYFGPGTRLTVT.

The rearrangement joins TRBV27 to TRBJ1-2, with a possible D match to TRBD1 (5 bases). The CDR3 extends over 13 amino acids. Trimming shortened V by 5 bases and J by 2 bases, and 9 bases separated the two germline ends. The germline gives CDR1 MNHEY, CDR2 SMNVEV (reference sequence). Written as DNA, the CDR3 is TGTGCCAGCAGTCTGGGACTGAACTATGGCTACACCTTC. It is translated as CASSLGLNYGYTF.

The J gene is TRBJ1-1, the V gene TRBV28; D call uncertain. V lost 3 bases to trimming and J lost 6 bases, with 11 bases between them. The CDR3 is 13 amino acids. Germline V gene sequence: CDR1 MDHEN, CDR2 SYDVKM. The CDR3 loop reads CASSLGGLAEAFF. Here the CDR3 DNA reads TGTGCCAGCAGTTTGGGTGGGTTGGCTGAAGCTTTCTTT. The variable domain in full, completed from reference TRBV28 and TRBJ1-1, reads DVKVTQSSRYLVKRTGEKVFLECVQDMDHENMFWYRQDPGLGLRLIYFSYDVKMKEKGDIPEGYSVSREKKERFSLILESASTNQTSMYLCASSLGGLAEAFFGQGTRLTVV.